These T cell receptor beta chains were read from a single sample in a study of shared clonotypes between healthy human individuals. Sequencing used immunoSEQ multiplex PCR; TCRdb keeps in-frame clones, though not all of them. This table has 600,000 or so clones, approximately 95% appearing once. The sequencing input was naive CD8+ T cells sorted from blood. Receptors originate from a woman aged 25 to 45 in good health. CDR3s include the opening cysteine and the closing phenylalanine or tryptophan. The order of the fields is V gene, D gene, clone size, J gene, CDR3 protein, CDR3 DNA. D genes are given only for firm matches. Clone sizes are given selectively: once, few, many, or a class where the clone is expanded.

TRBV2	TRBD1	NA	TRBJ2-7	CASKSGTESYEQYF	TGTGCCAGCAAGTCAGGGACAGAATCCTACGAGCAGTACTTC
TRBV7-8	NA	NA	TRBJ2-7	CASSPPSAGEYEQYF	TGTGCCAGCAGCCCCCCATCAGCGGGCGAATACGAGCAGTACTTC
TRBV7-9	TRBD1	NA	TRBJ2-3	CASSLGTGPTDTQYF	TGTGCCAGCAGCTTGGGGACAGGGCCGACAGATACGCAGTATTTT
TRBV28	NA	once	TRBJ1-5	CASSLFYQPQHF	TGTGCCAGCAGTTTATTCTATCAGCCCCAGCATTTT
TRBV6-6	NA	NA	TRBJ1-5	CASRPGAVQRNQPQHF	TGTGCCAGCAGACCAGGGGCCGTGCAACGCAATCAGCCCCAGCATTTT
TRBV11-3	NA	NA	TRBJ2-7	CASSFVQYEQYF	TGTGCCAGCAGCTTTGTTCAATACGAGCAGTACTTC
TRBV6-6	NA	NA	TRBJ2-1	CATMGTYNEQFF	TGTGCCACGATGGGAACCTACAATGAGCAGTTCTTC
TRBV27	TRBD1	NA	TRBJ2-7	CASSFGTGLHEQYF	TGTGCCAGCAGTTTTGGGACAGGGTTACACGAGCAGTACTTC
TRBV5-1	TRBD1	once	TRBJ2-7	CASSFSGQGYEQYF	TGCGCCAGCAGCTTCTCAGGACAGGGTTACGAGCAGTACTTC
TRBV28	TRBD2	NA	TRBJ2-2	CASRRGGRLAGLTGELFF	TGTGCCAGCAGGAGGGGTGGGAGGCTAGCGGGGCTCACCGGGGAGCTGTTTTTT
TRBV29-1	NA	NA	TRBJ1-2	CSVEDPGITYGYTF	TGCAGCGTTGAAGATCCCGGGATCACCTATGGCTACACCTTC
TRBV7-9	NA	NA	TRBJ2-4	CASSPQGWGAKNIQYF	TGTGCCAGCAGCCCTCAAGGGTGGGGGGCCAAAAACATTCAGTACTTC
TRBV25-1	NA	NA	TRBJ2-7	CASRARDSYEQYF	TGTGCCAGCAGGGCCCGGGATTCCTACGAGCAGTACTTC
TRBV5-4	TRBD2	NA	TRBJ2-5	CASTPMGEGFIETQYF	TGTGCCAGCACCCCGATGGGGGAGGGGTTTATAGAGACCCAGTACTTC
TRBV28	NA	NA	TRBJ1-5	CASSTGLTNQPQHF	TGTGCCAGCAGTACAGGGCTCACAAATCAGCCCCAGCATTTT
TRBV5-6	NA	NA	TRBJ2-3	CASSLTGSTDTQYF	TGTGCCAGCAGCTTGACCGGGAGCACAGATACGCAGTATTTT
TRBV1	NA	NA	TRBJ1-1	CTTKRAFF	TGCACCACTAAGCGGGCTTTCTTT
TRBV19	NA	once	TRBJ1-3	CASSLRRDTIYF	TGTGCCAGTAGTCTCCGTCGTGACACCATATATTTT
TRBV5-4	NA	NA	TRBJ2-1	CASSLGEGHPLGYNEQFF	TGTGCCAGCAGCTTGGGAGAGGGTCATCCTTTAGGATACAATGAGCAGTTCTTC
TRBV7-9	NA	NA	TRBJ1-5	CASSHGGRDNQPQHF	TGTGCCAGCAGCCACGGGGGTAGGGACAATCAGCCCCAGCATTTT
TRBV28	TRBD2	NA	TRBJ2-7	CASRKRGAYEQYF	TGTGCCAGCAGAAAGCGGGGTGCCTACGAGCAGTACTTC
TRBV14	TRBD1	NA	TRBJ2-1	CASSRRTGGFGNEQFF	TGTGCCAGCAGCCGCAGGACAGGCGGGTTTGGCAATGAGCAGTTCTTC
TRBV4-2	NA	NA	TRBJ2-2	CASSQDGQTGELFF	TGTGCCAGCAGCCAAGATGGTCAAACCGGGGAGCTGTTTTTT
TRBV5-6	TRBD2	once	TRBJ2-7	CASSLAGLAPGYEQYF	TGTGCCAGCAGCTTGGCCGGACTAGCACCAGGCTACGAGCAGTACTTC